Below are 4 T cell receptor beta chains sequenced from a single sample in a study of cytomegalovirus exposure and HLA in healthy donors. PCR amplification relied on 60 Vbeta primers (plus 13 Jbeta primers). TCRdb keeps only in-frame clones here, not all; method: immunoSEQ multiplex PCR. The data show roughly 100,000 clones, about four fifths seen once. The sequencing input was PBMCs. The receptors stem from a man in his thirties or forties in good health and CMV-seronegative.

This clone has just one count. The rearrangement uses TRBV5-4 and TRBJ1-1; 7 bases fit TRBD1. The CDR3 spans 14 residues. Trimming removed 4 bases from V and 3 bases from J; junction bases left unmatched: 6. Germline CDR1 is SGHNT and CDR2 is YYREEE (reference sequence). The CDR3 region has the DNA TGTGCCAGCAGCCAACAGGGGATGGACACTGAAGCTTTCTTT. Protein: CASSQQGMDTEAFF.

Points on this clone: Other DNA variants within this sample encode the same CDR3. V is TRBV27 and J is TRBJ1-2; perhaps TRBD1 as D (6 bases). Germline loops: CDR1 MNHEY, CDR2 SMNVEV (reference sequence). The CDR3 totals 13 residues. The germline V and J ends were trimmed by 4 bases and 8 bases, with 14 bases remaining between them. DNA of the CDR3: TGTGCCAGCAGTTCTCGGGGGGGCTACGGCTACACCTTC. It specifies CASSSRGGYGYTF.

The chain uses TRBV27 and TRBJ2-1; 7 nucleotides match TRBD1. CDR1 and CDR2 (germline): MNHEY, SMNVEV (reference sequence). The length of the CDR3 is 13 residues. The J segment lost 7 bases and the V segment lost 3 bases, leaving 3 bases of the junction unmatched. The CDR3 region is CASSLRGQNEQFF. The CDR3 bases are TGTGCCAGCAGTTTGAGGGGGCAAAATGAGCAGTTCTTC.

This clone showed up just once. CDR3 DNA sequence: TGTGCCATCAGTAGAGGTACTGAAGCTTTCTTT. Translation: CAISRGTEAFF. The V call is TRBV10-3, the J call TRBJ1-1; D remains unclear. The CDR3 is 11 amino acids. Trimming shortened V by 5 bases and J by 5 bases, and 6 bases separated the two germline ends. Per germline, CDR1 ENHRY and CDR2 SYGVKD.